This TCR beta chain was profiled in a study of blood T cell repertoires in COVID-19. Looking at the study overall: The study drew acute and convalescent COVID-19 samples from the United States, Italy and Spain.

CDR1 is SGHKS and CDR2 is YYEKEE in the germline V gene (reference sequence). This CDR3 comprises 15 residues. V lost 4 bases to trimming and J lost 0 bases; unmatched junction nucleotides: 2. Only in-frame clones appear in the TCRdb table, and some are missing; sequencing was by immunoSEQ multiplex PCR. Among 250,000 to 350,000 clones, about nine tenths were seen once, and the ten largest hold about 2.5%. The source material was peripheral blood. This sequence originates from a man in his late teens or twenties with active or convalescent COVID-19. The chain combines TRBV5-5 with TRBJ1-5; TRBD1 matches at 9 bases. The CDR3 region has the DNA TGTGCCAGCAGCGAGACAGGGGGTAGCAATCAGCCCCAGCATTTT. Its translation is CASSETGGSNQPQHF.